The 26 T cell receptor beta chains below all came from one sample that was sequenced in a study of regulatory T cells in long-lasting Graves disease. Arm-PCR of CDR3 regions and iRepertoire HTBI primers were the basis on which TCR beta libraries were built. Each CDR3 protein is one row after TCRdb ran MiXCR on the multiplex PCR reads. The sample lists roughly 430,000 distinct CDR3 sequences; roughly 15% were seen once. Time point here: newly diagnosed GD, antithyroid drugs for less than 3 months. PBMCs provided the RNA from which the TCR library was made. A further study also used this sample, focusing on T cells in Graves' hyperthyroidism and ophthalmopathy.

The sample consisted of peripheral blood mononuclear cells (PBMCs), taken at new diagnosis, from a patient treated with antithyroid drugs. Source of these receptors: a woman in her 30s with Graves disease.

This clonotype came up a few times. The rearrangement joins TRBV28 to TRBJ1-3, with no clear D. Germline assignment: CDR1 MDHEN and CDR2 SYDVKM. V dropped 2 bases and J dropped 1 base, with 12 bases sitting between them. The CDR3 length is 16 residues. CDR3 DNA sequence: TGTGCCAGCAGTTTAACACAGCCAAGTTCTGGAAACACCATATATTTT. This encodes CASSLTQPSSGNTIYF.

This clonotype was detected ten times or more. Here the CDR3 reads CSARARGFVPYF. The CDR3 DNA sequence: TGCAGTGCTAGAGCCAGGGGCTTCGTCCCGTACTTC. The V gene is TRBV20-1, the J gene TRBJ2-4, with D perhaps matching TRBD1 (6 bases). Trimming shortened V by 1 base and J by 15 bases, and 16 bases separated the two germline ends. Germline CDR1 DFQATT, CDR2 SNEGSKA (reference sequence). CDR3 length: 12 residues.

The sample holds a few counts of this clonotype. This chain joins TRBV5-4 and TRBJ2-5; tentative D call: TRBD2 (6 bases). The CDR3 is 17 amino acids. CDR1 is SGHNT and CDR2 is YYREEE in the germline V gene (reference sequence). Trimming removed 3 bases from V and 3 bases from J, with 21 bases in between. CDR3 residues: CASSYSVPGLPKETQYF. For the CDR3, the DNA is TGTGCCAGCAGCTACTCAGTCCCGGGACTCCCTAAAGAGACCCAGTACTTC.

This chain connects TRBV19 to TRBJ2-1; TRBD2 aligns across 14 bases. With V trimmed by 8 bases and J by 7 bases, 25 bases remained unmatched. The germline V gene has CDR1 LNHDA and CDR2 SQIVND (reference sequence). The CDR3 contains 21 residues. CDR3 in amino acids: CASGTDAGTSGSMIRGNEQFF. CDR3 sequence (DNA): TGTGCCAGTGGAACCGATGCCGGGACTAGCGGGAGTATGATTCGGGGGAATGAGCAGTTCTTC.

This chain joins TRBV20-1 and TRBJ2-7, with D possibly being TRBD2 (7 bases). V gave up 3 bases and J gave up 7 bases, with 25 bases separating them. The CDR3 sequence is 16 residues long. The V gene's germline CDR1 is DFQATT and CDR2 SNEGSKA (reference sequence). Here the CDR3 DNA reads TGCAGTGCTAGGGGGGGGGCCAAAGTCTACGCGGGTGAGCAGTACTTC. It is translated as CSARGGAKVYAGEQYF.

This rearrangement joins TRBV19 to TRBJ2-3, with TRBD2 identical over 11 bases. CDR1 LNHDA and CDR2 SQIVND come from the germline V gene (reference sequence). The CDR3 has 13 residues. As DNA, the CDR3 is TGTGCAACTAGCGGGAGTAAGACAGATACGCAGTATTTT. Residues: CATSGSKTDTQYF.

Comments on this clonotype: A much more abundant neighbour one base away suggests this may be a read error. The CDR3 end shows no conserved phenylalanine or tryptophan, and so a read error is likely. V and J are TRBV27 and TRBJ1-1; D not certain. V was clipped by 5 bases and J by 3 bases, with 10 bases between them. Looked up from germline, CDR1 is MNHEY and CDR2 is SMNVEV (reference sequence). The CDR3 contains 13 residues. CDR3 nucleotides: TGTGCCAGCAGTCACCCTAGCGACACTGAAGCTTTCCTT. Protein: CASSHPSDTEAFL.

This clonotype appeared a few times. The V call is TRBV20-1, the J call TRBJ1-6; D may be TRBD1 (6 bases). This CDR3 has 15 residues. The germline gives CDR1 DFQATT, CDR2 SNEGSKA (reference sequence). The V and J ends lost 6 bases and 5 bases respectively, with 17 bases between them. DNA for the CDR3: TGCAGTGCAAAATCACAGGGAAGGGATAATTCACCCCTCCACTTT. Amino acid sequence: CSAKSQGRDNSPLHF.

This clonotype was observed many times. V and J are TRBV27 and TRBJ2-1, with unresolved D. CDR3 length equals 16 residues. V was clipped by 4 bases and J by 0 bases, with 13 bases between them. From germline, CDR1 is MNHEY and CDR2 SMNVEV (reference sequence). DNA for the CDR3: TGTGCCAGCAGTTCCTTTGTGGGGATCTCCTACAATGAGCAGTTCTTC. It encodes CASSSFVGISYNEQFF.

This clonotype was seen at least ten times. This chain links TRBV18 with TRBJ1-1; no clear D gene. Germline lookup yields CDR1 KGHSH and CDR2 LQKENI. The CDR3 length is 13 residues. The V gene lost 7 bases and the J gene lost 1 base, with 10 bases spanning the gap. The CDR3 protein is CASWAGGNTEAFF. The CDR3 DNA sequence: TGTGCCAGCTGGGCCGGCGGGAACACTGAAGCTTTCTTT.

In this sample, this clonotype turned up many times. This chain connects TRBV5-1 to TRBJ1-1; 9 bases are a match to TRBD1. The CDR3 covers 12 residues. Trimming at V came to 5 bases and at J to 7 bases, leaving 3 bases not matched to a gene. Germline V lookup: CDR1 SGHRS, CDR2 YFSETQ. The CDR3 region is CASSWDRDEAFF. As DNA, the CDR3 is TGCGCCAGCAGTTGGGACAGGGATGAAGCTTTCTTT.

In this sample, this clonotype turned up a few times. The chain uses TRBV13 and TRBJ2-7, with a tentative D call TRBD2 (6 bases). The germline V gene encodes CDR1 PRHDT and CDR2 FYEKMQ (reference sequence). The CDR3 has 15 amino acids. The V end was cut by 3 bases, the J end by 0 bases, with 12 bases between. The CDR3 DNA follows: TGTGCCAGCAGCTTTGGGACTGATAGCTCCTACGAGCAGTACTTC. It codes for CASSFGTDSSYEQYF.

This clonotype came up many times. This chain joins TRBV7-9 and TRBJ2-7; TRBD1 matches 7 bases. V dropped 1 base and J dropped 6; count of bases not matched to a gene: 3. The germline V gene encodes CDR1 SEHNR and CDR2 FQNEAQ (reference sequence). The CDR3 covers 13 residues. In DNA, the CDR3 is TGTGCCAGCAGCTTAGGGGACAGCTTCGAGCAGTACTTC. This codes for CASSLGDSFEQYF.

This clonotype was seen at least ten times. The chain links TRBV20-1 to TRBJ2-7; D remains unclear. This CDR3 has 15 residues. Germline loops: CDR1 DFQATT, CDR2 SNEGSKA (reference sequence). Deletions cut 0 bases from V and 0 bases from J, with 12 bases between. The CDR3: CSARDLVLSSYEQYF. Written as DNA, the CDR3 is TGCAGTGCTAGAGATTTGGTACTATCCTCCTACGAGCAGTACTTC.

This clonotype was observed a handful of times. The J gene is TRBJ2-5, the V gene TRBV6-1; D remains unclear. Germline V gives CDR1 MNHNS, CDR2 SASEGT. The CDR3 is made up of 14 amino acids. V lost 4 bases to trimming and J lost 1 base, with 10 bases between them. The chain's CDR3 is CASSVRAAQETQYF. The DNA for the CDR3 is TGTGCCAGCAGTGTTCGAGCCGCCCAAGAGACCCAGTACTTC.

At least ten counts were recorded for this clonotype. The chain joins TRBV6-5 to TRBJ2-1; 8 bases are shared with TRBD2. V lost 0 bases, J lost 6 bases, and 4 bases stayed unmatched. The CDR3 length is 15 residues. The germline CDR1 and CDR2 sequences are MNHEY and SVGAGI. CDR3 DNA: TGTGCCAGCAGTTACTCGACTAGCGTGGGCAATGAGCAGTTCTTC. Its protein is CASSYSTSVGNEQFF.

This clonotype was seen ten or more times. This chain joins TRBV20-1 and TRBJ2-1, with TRBD2 identical over 7 bases. V was pared by 3 bases and J by 12 bases, with 14 bases of the junction left unmatched. CDR3 length: 14 amino acids. From germline, CDR1 is DFQATT and CDR2 SNEGSKA (reference sequence). The CDR3 sequence is CSASRAGVVGGQFF. The CDR3 coding sequence is TGCAGTGCTAGCCGTGCGGGAGTAGTGGGGGGGCAGTTCTTC.

This clonotype was counted ten times or more. The J gene is TRBJ1-5, the V gene TRBV30; D perhaps matches TRBD1 (6 bases). V was cut by 4 bases and J by 4 bases, with 11 bases left in between. Germline CDR1 GTSNPN, CDR2 SVGIG (reference sequence). This CDR3 is built from 13 residues. The CDR3 here is CAWTLGTNQPQHF. DNA for the CDR3: TGTGCCTGGACCCTCGGGACAAATCAGCCCCAGCATTTT.

The sample holds a few counts of this clonotype. V usage is TRBV6-4 and J usage is TRBJ2-1; TRBD1 matches 7 bases. The CDR3 runs 15 residues. Losses at the gene ends were 4 bases for V and 9 bases for J; bases not matched to a gene: 12. Germline CDR1 reads MRHNA; CDR2 reads SNTAGT. In nucleotides, the CDR3 is TGTGCCAGCAGTGCCGAGAAGGGGGCGACTATTGAGCAGTTCTTC. It is translated as CASSAEKGATIEQFF.

This clonotype was counted between two and nine times. V gene TRBV2 combines with J gene TRBJ1-2, with TRBD1 as a possible D gene (6 bases). V was shortened by 6 bases and J by 2 bases, with 10 bases between the two germline ends. In germline, CDR1 is SNHLY, CDR2 FYNNEI. The CDR3 is 13 amino acids. The CDR3 spells CASRDSGNYGYTF. The CDR3 nucleotides read TGTGCCAGCAGGGACAGTGGGAACTATGGCTACACCTTC.

This clonotype was detected ten times or more. This chain links TRBV27 with TRBJ2-5; 10 bases match TRBD2. Germline values: CDR1 MNHEY, CDR2 SMNVEV (reference sequence). This CDR3 spans 13 amino acids. V dropped 6 bases and J dropped 9; count of bases not matched to a gene: 7. The DNA for the CDR3 is TGTGCCAGCAGGCCTAGCGGGAGTTGGGCCCAGTACTTC. Translated: CASRPSGSWAQYF.

This clonotype was counted many times. V is TRBV18 and J is TRBJ1-1; D uncertain. Trimming left V 3 bases short and J 1 base short, with 6 bases between. Germline V gene sequence: CDR1 KGHSH, CDR2 LQKENI. CDR3 length: 13 amino acids. The CDR3 bases are TGTGCCAGCTCACCGAGGTGGAACACTGAAGCTTTCTTT. It yields the protein CASSPRWNTEAFF.

About this clonotype: This may be a read error, as it is one base from a much larger clone. J is TRBJ2-7 and V is TRBV27; D is possibly TRBD1 or TRBD2 (5 bases each). Germline CDR1 and CDR2: MNHEY and SMNVEV (reference sequence). The CDR3 is 15 residues long. The DNA for the CDR3 is TGTGCCAGCAGTTTATCTGGGGGTAGTTTCTACGAGCAGTGCTTC. Translated: CASSLSGGSFYEQCF.

This clonotype was seen repeatedly, ten times or more. The gene calls are TRBV7-2 and TRBJ2-6, with D maybe TRBD1 (6 bases). Germline CDR1 and CDR2: SGHTA and FQGNSA. Trimming left V 1 base short and J 3 bases short, with 10 bases between. The CDR3 has 16 residues. CDR3: CASSLVWGLGANVLTF. CDR3 DNA sequence: TGTGCCAGCAGCTTAGTCTGGGGGCTTGGGGCCAACGTCCTGACTTTC.

This chain connects TRBV2 to TRBJ2-1; 14 bases map to TRBD2. V shed 10 bases, J shed 10 bases, and the junction held 12 bases outside the gene matches. The CDR3 loop spans 15 amino acids. Germline-derived CDR1 and CDR2 are SNHLY and FYNNEI. In DNA, the CDR3 is TGTGCCACCCCGGGACTAGCGGGAGTCCCAGCGGAGCAGTTCTTC. This encodes CATPGLAGVPAEQFF.

This clonotype was counted a few times. The V call is TRBV18, the J call TRBJ2-2; 9 positions match TRBD1. The CDR3 totals 15 residues. Germline V CDR1 and CDR2: KGHSH, LQKENI. V dropped 6 bases and J dropped 4; count of bases not matched to a gene: 6. The CDR3 sequence: CASSPGTGLTGELFF. The CDR3 nucleotides are TGTGCCAGCTCGCCCGGGACAGGGCTCACCGGGGAGCTGTTTTTT. The full variable domain, its missing parts supplied by reference TRBV18 and TRBJ2-2, is NAGVMQNPRHLVRRRGQEARLRCSPMKGHSHVYWYRQLPEEGLKFMVYLQKENIIDESGMPKERFSAEFPKEGPSILRIQQVVRGDSAAYFCASSPGTGLTGELFFGEGSRLTVL.